This TCR beta chain was sequenced during a study of cytomegalovirus exposure and HLA in healthy donors. Study-level findings and limits: Cytomegalovirus-associated TCR beta chains were listed, numbering 150 to 200.

About this clone: Antigen specificity is unknown. The junction shows a germline mismatch at one end, possibly a read error.

This CDR3 region has 17 residues. Per germline, CDR1 SSHAT and CDR2 FNYEAQ (reference sequence). PCR employed 60 Vbeta and 13 Jbeta primers. TCRdb's table, derived via immunoSEQ multiplex PCR, lists solely in-frame clones and lacks some. The repertoire holds about 140,000 clones, 73% seen once, with 1.3% in the top ten. The chain uses TRBV7-7 and TRBJ2-1, with TRBD1 identical over 8 bases. The TCR originated in a woman between 35 and 50 years old in good health and CMV-seronegative. Sequencing was carried out using PBMCs. The CDR3 is CASSLAPQGAPYNEQFF. The CDR3, as DNA: TGTGCTAGCAGCTTAGCACCCCAGGGGGCACCCTACAATGAGCAGTTCTTC.